Listed below are T cell receptor beta chains from one sample, sequenced in a study of memory CD8 T cells in hepatitis C reinfection. The protocol was immunoSEQ multiplex PCR, while the TCRdb copy is restricted to in-frame clones and leaves out a portion. The repertoire includes some 46,000 clones, approximately 92% of them detected once, and 0.65% to 0.8% sits in the top ten. Source material: naive CD8+ T cells sorted from blood. These receptors originate from a man aged 18 to 35 with hepatitis C virus infection. The CDR3 runs from the conserved cysteine through the conserved F or W. The D gene is left open where the match is weak. Size tells how often a clone was seen (once, few, many) or the class of an expanded clone, and some rows leave it out.

-	TRBD1	TRBV30	TRBJ2-3	TGTGCCTGGAGTGTATATTTAGGACAGGGGGCAGATACGCAGTATTTT	CAWSVYLGQGADTQYF
-	TRBD2	TRBV7-6	TRBJ2-7	TGTGCCAGCAGCTTAGGTAGCGGGAACTACGAGCAGTACTTC	CASSLGSGNYEQYF
-	-	TRBV5-5	TRBJ2-1	TGTGCCAGCAGCCTCTACAATGAGCAGTTCTTC	CASSLYNEQFF
-	-	TRBV27	TRBJ1-5	TGTGCCAGCAGTTTAACGGGGGGATTGTCTCAGCCCCAGCATTTT	CASSLTGGLSQPQHF
once	TRBD2	TRBV2	TRBJ2-5	TGTGCCAGCAGCGGCCTGCTACTAGCGGGAGTGGAGACCCAGTACTTC	CASSGLLLAGVETQYF
-	TRBD2	TRBV6-6	TRBJ2-2	TGTGCCAGTCACGGGGGGACCGGGGAGCTGTTTTTT	CASHGGTGELFF
-	TRBD1	TRBV6-5	TRBJ1-2	TGTGCCAGCAGTTCACAGGGGGAGAGTAACTATGGCTACACCTTC	CASSSQGESNYGYTF
-	TRBD1	TRBV15	TRBJ2-7	TGTGCCACCAGCAGCAGAGGGGGACAGGGGATTGGCGAGCAGTACTTC	CATSSRGGQGIGEQYF
-	-	TRBV12-2	TRBJ1-4	TGTGCAAGTCGCTTGGGCTGCATGTCGGAAAAACTGTTTTTT	CASRLGCMSEKLFF
-	-	TRBV28	TRBJ2-1	TGTGCCAGCACGTCGCAAGAGAGGTCCTACAATGAGCAGTTCTTC	CASTSQERSYNEQFF
-	TRBD1	TRBV7-9	TRBJ2-7	TGTGCCAGCAGCTTGCCGGGACAGGGAATGGATTCCTACGAGCAGTACTTC	CASSLPGQGMDSYEQYF
-	TRBD1	TRBV13	TRBJ2-2	TGTGCCAGCAGCTTACCCGACAGGGGCACCGGGGAGCTGTTTTTT	CASSLPDRGTGELFF
-	-	TRBV19	TRBJ2-7	TGTGCCAGTAGTATGGGACTCTTCTACGAGCAGTACTTC	CASSMGLFYEQYF
-	-	TRBV4-1	TRBJ2-7	TGCGCCAGCAGCCAAGGGGGGACACGCGAGCAGTACTTC	CASSQGGTREQYF
-	-	TRBV7-3	TRBJ2-5	TGTGCCAGCAGCTTTTCAGGGGCCCAAGAGACCCAGTACTTC	CASSFSGAQETQYF
-	TRBD1	TRBV19	TRBJ1-2	TGTGCCAGTAGGGGCCGGGACAGGGGGGTCTATGGCTACACCTTC	CASRGRDRGVYGYTF
-	TRBD1	TRBV12-5	TRBJ2-1	TGTGCTAGTGGTTTGGCCGGGACAGGGACGGGAAATGAGCAGTTCTTC	CASGLAGTGTGNEQFF
once	TRBD1	TRBV15	TRBJ2-2	TGTGCCACCAGCAGAGAGAGGGGGCTGAGCACCGGGGAGCTGTTTTTT	CATSRERGLSTGELFF
-	TRBD1	TRBV6-5	TRBJ2-5	TGTGCCAGCAGTTACGCATCGGGACAGGGCGGACTCAACTTC	CASSYASGQGGLNF
-	TRBD2	TRBV7-9	TRBJ2-3	TGTGCCAGCAGCTTAGCGATAGCGGGGGACCGAGATACGCAGTATTTT	CASSLAIAGDRDTQYF
-	TRBD2	TRBV11-1	TRBJ2-7	TGTGCCAGCAGCTTCACCCGCGGGGGCTACGAGCAGTACTTC	CASSFTRGGYEQYF
once	TRBD2	TRBV5-6	TRBJ2-2	TGTGCCAGCAGCTCCCGGTGGGAGCAGCGGGGGGGCGTATTGGGTGAGCTGTTTTTT	CASSSRWEQRGGVLGELFF
-	TRBD1	TRBV14	TRBJ2-1	TGTGCCAGCAGCCCCGACCTACAGGGGCCAGCCTACAATGAGCAGTTCTTC	CASSPDLQGPAYNEQFF
few	-	TRBV6-5	TRBJ2-2	TGTGCCAGCAGTTCCCAGGGTTCCGGGGAGCTGTTTTTT	CASSSQGSGELFF
-	TRBD2	TRBV19	TRBJ2-3	TGTGCCAGTAGTAACGGACTAGCGGGGGTCCCCCCCGGGCAGTATTTT	CASSNGLAGVPPGQYF
-	TRBD2	TRBV4-1	TRBJ2-7	TGCGCCAGCAGTCTAGGACTAGCGGGAGCCTACGAGCAGTACTTC	CASSLGLAGAYEQYF
-	-	TRBV5-4	TRBJ2-2	TGTGCCAGCAGCTCCCTGGGGCAGGAAAAGGCCGGGGAGCTGTTTTTT	CASSSLGQEKAGELFF
-	-	TRBV28	TRBJ1-5	TGTGCCAGCAGCTCAGCCACAGTCCCTTGGAATCAGCCCCAGCATTTT	CASSSATVPWNQPQHF
-	-	TRBV19	TRBJ2-1	TGTGCCAGTAGTATAGGGTCGGGGGACGGGAGCAATGAGCAGTTCTTC	CASSIGSGDGSNEQFF